These 3 T cell receptor beta chains originate from one sample sequenced in a study of blood T cell repertoires in COVID-19. Libraries were prepared by immunoSEQ multiplex PCR; TCRdb keeps only in-frame clonotypes and omits some of them. Of fewer than 150,000 clones listed, about four fifths are singletons. The sequenced sample was peripheral blood. These receptors all stem from a man older than 75 with acute or convalescent COVID-19.

This clone was seen just once. This chain joins TRBV10-3 and TRBJ1-5, with no clear D. Trimming took off 10 bases at V and 1 base at J, with 14 bases between the two ends. Germline V gives CDR1 ENHRY, CDR2 SYGVKD. This CDR3 contains 14 residues. CDR3 protein: CATLEGLSNQPQHF. In nucleotides, the CDR3 is TGTGCCACCCTAGAAGGTTTAAGCAATCAGCCCCAGCATTTT.

This clone was recorded a few times. The rearrangement joins TRBV6-5 to TRBJ1-2; 9 bases agree with TRBD1. V trimming: 1 base; J trimming: 2 bases; junction bases outside the gene matches: 2. The V gene's germline CDR1 is MNHEY and CDR2 SVGAGI. The CDR3 spans 15 residues. The CDR3 is CASSYLDRGNYGYTF. The CDR3 DNA is TGTGCCAGCAGTTACTTGGACAGGGGAAACTATGGCTACACCTTC.

The chain employs TRBV7-8 and TRBJ1-3; D remains ambiguous. The CDR3 spans 18 residues. In germline, CDR1 is SGHVS, CDR2 FQNEAQ. V lost 0 bases and J lost 0, with 15 bases in between. The DNA of the CDR3 is TGTGCCAGCAGCTTAGCTCCTATCTGGTCAAGCTCTGGAAACACCATATATTTT. Translating gives CASSLAPIWSSSGNTIYF. Full variable domain (missing parts from reference TRBV7-8 and TRBJ1-3): GAGVSQSPRYKVAKRGQDVALRCDPISGHVSLFWYQQALGQGPEFLTYFQNEAQLDKSGLPSDRFFAERPEGSVSTLKIQRTQQEDSAVYLCASSLAPIWSSSGNTIYFGEGSWLTVV.